The 28 T cell receptor beta chains below all came from one sample that was sequenced in a study of CD8 T cells in ankylosing spondylitis. TCRdb re-analysed the 5' RACE reads in MiXCR, keeping a single row per CDR3 protein. The table records 250,000 or so distinct CDR3 sequences, approximately 20% of them present only once. Specimen: blood, either unsorted or a sorted T cell fraction (not recorded which). The receptors stem from a male donor with ankylosing spondylitis or in good health (not recorded which).

In its sample, this clonotype was seen a few times. J is TRBJ2-2 and V is TRBV6-2 or TRBV6-3; possible D gene TRBD2, 6 bases. V was shortened by 0 bases and J by 2 bases, with 16 bases between the two germline ends. The CDR3 covers 18 residues. In germline, CDR1 is MNHEY, CDR2 SVGEGT. This CDR3 is CASSYSRGLAINTGELFF. The CDR3 bases are TGTGCCAGCAGTTACTCGAGAGGCCTAGCGATTAACACCGGGGAGCTGTTTTTT.

This clonotype was seen at least ten times. CDR3 protein: CASSEYEDRETQYF. Written as DNA, the CDR3 is TGTGCCAGCAGTGAATACGAGGACAGGGAGACCCAGTACTTC. The chain combines TRBV25-1 with TRBJ2-5; 7 bases line up with TRBD1. Germline CDR1 reads MGHDK; CDR2 reads SYGVNS. V shed 0 bases, J shed 5 bases, and the junction held 3 bases outside the gene matches. CDR3 length: 14 amino acids. The complete variable domain, with remaining parts taken from reference TRBV25-1 and TRBJ2-5, reads EADIYQTPRYLVIGTGKKITLECSQTMGHDKMYWYQQDPGMELHLIHYSYGVNSTEKGDLSSESTVSRIRTEHFPLTLESARPSHTSQYLCASSEYEDRETQYFGPGTRLLVL.

The chain links TRBV11-2 to TRBJ2-1, with 8 bases lining up with TRBD1. CDR1 SGHAT and CDR2 FQNNGV come from the germline V gene. V trimming: 6 bases; J trimming: 8 bases; junction bases outside the gene matches: 15. The CDR3 is 16 amino acids. The CDR3 sequence: CASRPGTGHRGDEQFF. CDR3 in DNA: TGTGCCAGCAGACCCGGGACAGGCCATCGGGGCGATGAGCAGTTCTTC.

In this sample, this clonotype turned up many times. The rearrangement links TRBV12-3 or TRBV12-4 to TRBJ1-2; D is uncertain. Trimming removed 4 bases at V and 6 bases at J, with 6 bases between. This CDR3 contains 11 residues. The CDR3 DNA reads TGTGCCAGCAGTTCCAGCAATGGCTACACCTTC. Its protein product is CASSSSNGYTF.

CDR3 residues: CSVVGRDQETQYF. The CDR3, as DNA: TGCAGCGTTGTAGGGCGGGACCAAGAGACCCAGTACTTC. The V and J genes are TRBV29-1 and TRBJ2-5; TRBD2 is a possible D gene (5 bases). CDR1 is SQVTM and CDR2 is ANQGSEA in the germline V gene. V dropped 4 bases and J dropped 0 bases, with 9 bases sitting between them. There are 13 residues in the CDR3.

The CDR3 DNA is TGCGCCAGCAGCCAAGATAGCCCCCTGGCCGGCACAGATACGCAGTATTTT. Translated, it gives CASSQDSPLAGTDTQYF. V gene TRBV4-1 combines with J gene TRBJ2-3, with unresolved D. Germline V lookup: CDR1 MGHRA, CDR2 YSYEKL. This CDR3 has 17 residues. Trimming removed 0 bases at V and 1 base at J, with 14 bases between.

This clonotype was counted many times. The gene calls are TRBV4-1 and TRBJ2-5, with 9 positions matching TRBD2. The germline V gene encodes CDR1 MGHRA and CDR2 YSYEKL. With 1 base clipped from V and 3 bases from J, the junction kept 6 bases outside the gene matches. CDR3 length: 16 amino acids. The CDR3 DNA reads TGCGCCAGCAGCCAAGTCCTAGGCGGGAGGGAAGAGACCCAGTACTTC. It yields the protein CASSQVLGGREETQYF.

The gene calls are TRBV11-2 and TRBJ2-1, with D unclear. The CDR3 has 17 amino acids. V was cut by 1 base and J by 0 bases, with 13 bases left in between. CDR1 is SGHAT and CDR2 is FQNNGV in the germline V gene. For the CDR3, the DNA is TGTGCCAGCAGCTTAGTTGTACCCTCGAGCTCCTACAATGAGCAGTTCTTC. Translation gives CASSLVVPSSSYNEQFF.

The V gene is TRBV27, the J gene TRBJ2-1, with 7 bases identical to TRBD1. The V gene end was trimmed by 5 bases and the J gene end by 6 bases; junction bases not matched to a gene: 1. Germline V gene lookup returns CDR1 MNHEY and CDR2 SMNVEV (reference sequence). This CDR3 comprises 12 residues. The CDR3 region is CASSNRGNEQFF. The CDR3 DNA sequence: TGTGCCAGCAGTAACAGGGGCAATGAGCAGTTCTTC.

This CDR3 reads CSVEEGAEAFF. The CDR3 nucleotides read TGCAGCGTTGAAGAAGGAGCTGAAGCTTTCTTT. The V and J genes are TRBV29-1 and TRBJ1-1, with D unresolved. This CDR3 has 11 residues. From germline, CDR1 is SQVTM and CDR2 ANQGSEA. The V end was cut by 0 bases, the J end by 6 bases, with 5 bases between.

This rearrangement joins TRBV19 to TRBJ1-1, with 10 bases that match TRBD1. Germline assignment: CDR1 LNHDA and CDR2 SQIVND (reference sequence). Trimming took 5 bases from V and 4 from J; bases not matched to a gene: 4. The CDR3 contains 14 residues. CDR3 in amino acids: CASSPGQGFTEAFF. The CDR3 DNA follows: TGTGCCAGTAGTCCGGGACAGGGGTTCACTGAAGCTTTCTTT.

This clonotype occurred a few times. The chain joins TRBV6-5 to TRBJ2-3, with TRBD1 identical over 11 bases. CDR3 size: 17 residues. Germline trimming cut 4 bases from V and 2 bases from J; bases unmatched to any gene: 8. From germline, CDR1 is MNHEY and CDR2 SVGAGI. The CDR3 here is CASSSLGTGGFTDTQYF. The CDR3 nucleotides are TGTGCCAGCAGTTCGCTCGGGACAGGGGGTTTCACAGATACGCAGTATTTT.

This clonotype was seen at least ten times. This chain joins TRBV12-3 or TRBV12-4 and TRBJ2-5; D is ambiguous. V lost 6 bases and J lost 5, with 13 bases in between. The CDR3 extends over 13 amino acids. The CDR3 is CASSFPRSETQYF. The CDR3 DNA is TGTGCCAGCAGCTTTCCCAGGAGCGAGACCCAGTACTTC.

This clonotype was seen a handful of times. The V call is TRBV4-2, the J call TRBJ2-7; no reliable D call. The germline CDR1 and CDR2 sequences are LGHNA and YNFKEQ. CDR3 size: 13 residues. Between the trimmed V and J ends, which lost 0 bases and 2 bases, there was a span of 5 bases. The CDR3 here is CASSQDLPYEQYF. The DNA of the CDR3 is TGTGCCAGCAGCCAAGACCTTCCCTACGAGCAGTACTTC.

This chain uses TRBV6-5 with TRBJ2-1, with D hard to call. This CDR3 has 15 residues. Germline V gene lookup returns CDR1 MNHEY and CDR2 SVGAGI. V lost 2 bases and J 1 base, leaving 9 bases between the germline ends. In nucleotides, the CDR3 is TGTGCCAGCAGTTACATTGGGCCGTCCTACAATGAGCAGTTCTTC. Protein product: CASSYIGPSYNEQFF.

This sequence joins TRBV12-3 or TRBV12-4 and TRBJ1-5, with D possibly being TRBD1 (5 bases). Trimming left V 5 bases short and J 3 bases short, with 14 bases between. The CDR3 is 15 amino acids. CDR3: CASSGPGTLNQPQHF. In DNA, the CDR3 is TGTGCCAGCAGTGGGCCAGGGACCCTCAATCAGCCCCAGCATTTT.

The rearrangement links TRBV19 to TRBJ2-2, with TRBD2 identical over 7 bases. Germline V CDR1 and CDR2: LNHDA, SQIVND (reference sequence). The V gene end was trimmed by 7 bases and the J gene end by 5 bases; junction bases not matched to a gene: 10. CDR3 length: 15 amino acids. As DNA, the CDR3 is TGTGCCAGTATGGGGACGGGAGGACCGACCGGGGAGCTGTTTTTT. It yields the protein CASMGTGGPTGELFF. Using reference TRBV19 and TRBJ2-2 for the parts outside the CDR3, the full variable domain is DGGITQSPKYLFRKEGQNVTLSCEQNLNHDAMYWYRQDPGQGLRLIYYSQIVNDFQKGDIAEGYSVSREKKESFPLTVTSAQKNPTAFYLCASMGTGGPTGELFFGEGSRLTVL.

The chain has TRBV6-1 and TRBJ2-3, with a possible D match to TRBD2 (6 bases). This CDR3 spans 14 amino acids. V was pared by 1 base and J by 3 bases, with 8 bases between. Germline V lookup: CDR1 MNHNS, CDR2 SASEGT. CDR3 nucleotide sequence: TGTGCCAGCAGTGAAGACGGGAGAACAGATACGCAGTATTTT. It translates to CASSEDGRTDTQYF.

This clonotype has a handful of counts. J is TRBJ2-7 and V is TRBV11-1; perhaps D is TRBD1 or TRBD2 (5 bases each). The CDR3 spans 14 residues. V lost 5 bases and J 7 bases, leaving 18 bases between the germline ends. Germline CDR1 and CDR2: SGHAT and FQDESV (reference sequence). The CDR3 is CASSHDGDLREQYF. CDR3 DNA sequence: TGTGCCAGCAGCCACGACGGGGACCTACGGGAGCAGTACTTC.

The chain employs TRBV3-1 and TRBJ2-5; no definite D call. Trimming cost V 3 bases and J 3 bases, with 20 bases left between them. CDR3 size: 17 residues. CDR1 is LGHDT and CDR2 is YNNKEL in the germline V gene (reference sequence). As DNA, the CDR3 is TGTGCCAGCAGCCAGAAGGCCCGAGGTCGGTTGGAAGAGACCCAGTACTTC. This sequence encodes CASSQKARGRLEETQYF.

Comments on this clonotype: This clone may be a read error of a much larger clone one base away. No conserved phenylalanine or tryptophan ends this CDR3, so it is likely a read error. V usage is TRBV4-3 and J usage is TRBJ2-7; 7 bases line up with TRBD2. V lost 0 bases and J lost 6; bases outside the gene matches: 2. The CDR3 length is 13 residues. CDR1 LGHNA and CDR2 YSLEER come from the germline V gene. This chain's CDR3 is CASSQDPGGEQYL. The CDR3 DNA follows: TGCGCCAGCAGCCAAGACCCGGGGGGCGAGCAGTACCTC.

This chain connects TRBV3-1 to TRBJ2-7, with 7 bases aligning to TRBD2. V was clipped by 5 bases and J by 0 bases; unmatched bases: 7. CDR1 and CDR2 from the germline V gene are LGHDT and YNNKEL (reference sequence). CDR3 length: 15 amino acids. The CDR3 nucleotides are TGTGCCAGCAGCTCCGCTGGGGAGGGCTCCTACGAGCAGTACTTC. Its protein is CASSSAGEGSYEQYF.

This clonotype was recorded only once. The genes are TRBV7-6 and TRBJ2-7; TRBD1 aligns across 9 bases. Per the germline V gene, CDR1 is SGHVS and CDR2 is FNYEAQ. The junction had 6 bases not matched to a gene; V was cut back by 4 bases and J by 2 bases. CDR3 length: 15 amino acids. The CDR3 spells CASSYGQGPPYEQYF. The CDR3, as DNA: TGTGCCAGCAGCTACGGACAGGGGCCCCCCTACGAGCAGTACTTC.

V usage is TRBV6-1 and J usage is TRBJ1-1; perhaps TRBD1 as D (6 bases). Trimming stripped 5 bases from V and 0 bases from J, with 13 bases between. Germline CDR1 is MNHNS and CDR2 is SASEGT. The CDR3 sequence is 15 residues long. The CDR3: CASSHGQGLNTEAFF. In nucleotides, the CDR3 is TGTGCCAGCAGTCATGGGCAGGGGCTGAACACTGAAGCTTTCTTT.

The chain is built from TRBV9 and TRBJ2-2, with 13 bases fitting TRBD2. Germline CDR1 is SGDLS and CDR2 is YYNGEE. The V gene end was trimmed by 3 bases and the J gene end by 3 bases; junction bases not matched to a gene: 2. The CDR3 has 16 residues. In DNA form, the CDR3 reads TGTGCCAGCAGCGCCGGACTAGCGGGAGACACCGGGGAGCTGTTTTTT. Protein product: CASSAGLAGDTGELFF.

A few counts support this clonotype. CDR3 in DNA: TGCGCCAGCAGCCAAGACAGGGACCCATCTCCCTACGAGCAGTACTTC. It translates to CASSQDRDPSPYEQYF. The genes are TRBV4-3 and TRBJ2-7; possibly TRBD1 or TRBD2 for D (5 bases each). CDR1 and CDR2 (germline): LGHNA, YSLEER. The CDR3 is made up of 16 amino acids. V was trimmed by 0 bases and J by 2 bases, leaving 14 bases between them.

The DNA for the CDR3 is TGTGCCAGCAGCTTGAACACCAATCAGCCCCAGCATTTT. It specifies CASSLNTNQPQHF. The rearrangement links TRBV5-6 to TRBJ1-5; no definite D call. Trimming removed 1 base at V and 3 bases at J, with 5 bases between. This CDR3 has 13 amino acids. The germline gives CDR1 SGHDT, CDR2 YYEEEE.

The J gene is TRBJ1-4, the V gene TRBV2; maybe TRBD1 (5 bases). Germline assignment: CDR1 SNHLY and CDR2 FYNNEI. This CDR3 has 14 residues. V was trimmed by 7 bases and J by 8 bases, leaving 17 bases between them. The CDR3 DNA is TGTGCCAGCACCGAAGGAGGGGCAGAAGAAAAACTGTTTTTT. Translating it yields CASTEGGAEEKLFF.